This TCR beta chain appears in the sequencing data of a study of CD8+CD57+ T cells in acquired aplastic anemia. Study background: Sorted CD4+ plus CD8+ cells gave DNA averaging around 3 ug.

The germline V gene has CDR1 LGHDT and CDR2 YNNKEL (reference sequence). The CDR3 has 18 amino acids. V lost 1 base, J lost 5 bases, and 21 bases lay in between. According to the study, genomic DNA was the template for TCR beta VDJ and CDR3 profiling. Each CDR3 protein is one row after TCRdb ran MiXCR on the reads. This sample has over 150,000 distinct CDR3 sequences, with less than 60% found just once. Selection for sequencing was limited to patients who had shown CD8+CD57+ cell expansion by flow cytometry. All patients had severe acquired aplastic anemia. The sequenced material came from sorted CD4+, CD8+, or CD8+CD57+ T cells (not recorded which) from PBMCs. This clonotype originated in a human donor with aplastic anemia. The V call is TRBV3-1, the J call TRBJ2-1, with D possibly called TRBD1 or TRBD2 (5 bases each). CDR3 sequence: CASSQAWDVARVNNEQFF. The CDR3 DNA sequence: TGTGCCAGCAGCCAAGCCTGGGACGTAGCGAGGGTTAACAATGAGCAGTTCTTC.